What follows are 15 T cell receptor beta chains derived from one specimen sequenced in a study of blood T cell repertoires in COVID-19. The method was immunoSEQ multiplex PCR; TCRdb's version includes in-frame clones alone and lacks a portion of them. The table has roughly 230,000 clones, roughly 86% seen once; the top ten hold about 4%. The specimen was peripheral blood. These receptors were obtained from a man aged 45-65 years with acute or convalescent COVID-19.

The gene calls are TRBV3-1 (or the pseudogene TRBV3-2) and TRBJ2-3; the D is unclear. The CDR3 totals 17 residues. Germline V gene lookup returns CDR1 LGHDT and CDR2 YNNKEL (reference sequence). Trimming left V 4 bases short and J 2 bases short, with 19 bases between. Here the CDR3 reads CASSRSSSFTHTDTQYF. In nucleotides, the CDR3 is TGTGCCAGCAGCCGCTCATCGAGCTTCACTCACACAGATACGCAGTATTTT.

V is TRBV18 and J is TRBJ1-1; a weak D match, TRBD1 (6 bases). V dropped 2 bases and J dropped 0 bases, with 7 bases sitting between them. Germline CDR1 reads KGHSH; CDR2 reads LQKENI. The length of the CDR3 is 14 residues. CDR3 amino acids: CASSPRGMNTEAFF. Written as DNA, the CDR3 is TGTGCCAGCTCACCAAGGGGGATGAACACTGAAGCTTTCTTT.

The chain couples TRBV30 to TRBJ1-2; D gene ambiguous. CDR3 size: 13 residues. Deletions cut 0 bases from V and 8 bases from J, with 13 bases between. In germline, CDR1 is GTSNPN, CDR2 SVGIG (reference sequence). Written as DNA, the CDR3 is TGTGCCTGGAGTGTCGAGCCCTTGTTCGGCTACACCTTC. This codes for CAWSVEPLFGYTF.

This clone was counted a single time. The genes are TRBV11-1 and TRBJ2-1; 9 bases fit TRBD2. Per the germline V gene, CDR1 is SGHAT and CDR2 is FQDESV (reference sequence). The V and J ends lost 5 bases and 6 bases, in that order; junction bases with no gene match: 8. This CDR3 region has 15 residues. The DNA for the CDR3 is TGTGCCAGCAGCCATTGGACTAGCGTAAGCAATGAGCAGTTCTTC. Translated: CASSHWTSVSNEQFF. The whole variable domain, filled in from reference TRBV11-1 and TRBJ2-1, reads EAEVAQSPRYKITEKSQAVAFWCDPISGHATLYWYRQILGQGPELLVQFQDESVVDDSQLPKDRFSAERLKGVDSTLKIQPAELGDSAMYLCASSHWTSVSNEQFFGPGTRLTVL.

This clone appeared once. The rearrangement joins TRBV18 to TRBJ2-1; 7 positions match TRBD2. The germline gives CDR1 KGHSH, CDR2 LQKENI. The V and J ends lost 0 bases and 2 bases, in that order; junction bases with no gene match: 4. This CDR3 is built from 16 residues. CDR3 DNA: TGTGCCAGCTCACCACCGGGAGGGGTCGCCTACAATGAGCAGTTCTTC. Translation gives CASSPPGGVAYNEQFF.

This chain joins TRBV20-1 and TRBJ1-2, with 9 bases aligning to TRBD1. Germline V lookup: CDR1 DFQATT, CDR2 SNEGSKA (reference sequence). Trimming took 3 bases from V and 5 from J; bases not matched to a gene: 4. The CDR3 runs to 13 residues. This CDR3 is CSASTGQGYGYTF. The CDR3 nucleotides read TGCAGTGCTAGTACCGGACAGGGGTATGGCTACACCTTC.

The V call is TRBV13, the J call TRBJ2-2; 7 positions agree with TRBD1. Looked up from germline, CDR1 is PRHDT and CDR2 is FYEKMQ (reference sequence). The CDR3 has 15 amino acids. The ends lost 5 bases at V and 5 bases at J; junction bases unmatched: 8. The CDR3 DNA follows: TGTGCCAGCAGCCCCCGTCTCAGGGGGACCGGGGAGCTGTTTTTT. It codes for CASSPRLRGTGELFF.

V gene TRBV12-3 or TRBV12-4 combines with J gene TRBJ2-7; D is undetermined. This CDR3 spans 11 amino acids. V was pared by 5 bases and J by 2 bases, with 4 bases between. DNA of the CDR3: TGTGCCAGCAGTCGTACCTACGAGCAGTACTTC. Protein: CASSRTYEQYF.

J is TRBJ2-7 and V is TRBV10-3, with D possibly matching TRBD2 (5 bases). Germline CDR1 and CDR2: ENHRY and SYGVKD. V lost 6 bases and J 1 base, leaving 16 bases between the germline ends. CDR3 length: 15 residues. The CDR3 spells CAISTPSSQSYEQYF. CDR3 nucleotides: TGTGCCATCAGCACCCCTTCTAGCCAGTCCTACGAGCAGTACTTC.

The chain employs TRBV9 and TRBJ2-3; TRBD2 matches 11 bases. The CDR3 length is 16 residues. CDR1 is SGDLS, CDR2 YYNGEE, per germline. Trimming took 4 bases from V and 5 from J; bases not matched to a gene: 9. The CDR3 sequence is CASSTYSGGARDTQYF. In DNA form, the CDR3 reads TGTGCCAGCAGCACGTATAGCGGGGGGGCACGAGATACGCAGTATTTT.

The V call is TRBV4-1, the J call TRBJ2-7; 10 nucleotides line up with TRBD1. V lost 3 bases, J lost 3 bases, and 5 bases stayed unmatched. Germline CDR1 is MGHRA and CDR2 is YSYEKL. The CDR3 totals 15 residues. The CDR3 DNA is TGCGCCAGCAGCCACAACCGGGACAGGGGCTACGAGCAGTACTTC. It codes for CASSHNRDRGYEQYF.

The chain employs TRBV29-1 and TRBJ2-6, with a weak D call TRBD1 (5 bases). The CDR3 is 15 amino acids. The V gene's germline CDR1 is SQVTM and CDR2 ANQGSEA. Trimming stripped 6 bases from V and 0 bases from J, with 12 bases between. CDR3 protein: CSVSRDLSGANVLTF. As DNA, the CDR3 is TGCAGCGTCTCCAGGGATCTCTCTGGGGCCAACGTCCTGACTTTC.

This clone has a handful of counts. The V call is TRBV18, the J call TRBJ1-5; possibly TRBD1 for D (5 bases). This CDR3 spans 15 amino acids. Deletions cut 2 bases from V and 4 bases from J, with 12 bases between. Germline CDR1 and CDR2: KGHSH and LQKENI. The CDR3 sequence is CASSPGGVGNQPQHF. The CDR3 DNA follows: TGTGCCAGCTCACCAGGAGGGGTTGGGAATCAGCCCCAGCATTTT.

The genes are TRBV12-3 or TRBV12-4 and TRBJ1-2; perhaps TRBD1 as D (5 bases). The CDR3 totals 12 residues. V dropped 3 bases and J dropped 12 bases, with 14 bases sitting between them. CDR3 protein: CASSFAQGFHTF. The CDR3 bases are TGTGCCAGCAGTTTTGCCCAGGGATTCCACACCTTC.

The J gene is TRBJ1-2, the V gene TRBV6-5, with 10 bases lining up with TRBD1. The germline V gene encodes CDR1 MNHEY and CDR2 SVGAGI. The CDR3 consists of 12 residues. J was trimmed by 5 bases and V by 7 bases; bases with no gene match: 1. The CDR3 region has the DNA TGTGCCAGCATGGGACAGGGGTATGGCTACACCTTC. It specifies CASMGQGYGYTF.